Listed below are T cell receptor beta chains from one sample, sequenced in a study of shared clonotypes between healthy human individuals. Only in-frame clones appear in the TCRdb table, and some are missing; sequencing was by immunoSEQ multiplex PCR. This sample yields a few million clones, of which approximately 90% are seen a single time; about 0.13% belongs to the top ten. Sequencing used naive CD4+ T cells sorted from blood. The receptors were sampled from a man aged 18-30 years in good health. The CDR3 runs from the conserved cysteine through the conserved F or W. The order of the fields is clone size, D gene, J gene, V gene, CDR3 DNA, CDR3 protein. The D gene is left open where the match is weak. Part of the rows lack a size; the others show once, few, many or a class for expanded clones.

. | TRBD1 | TRBJ2-1 | TRBV6-4 | TGTGCCAGCAGTGAGTATTACGGGACAGGGGGCTCTGGGGAGCAGTTCTTC | CASSEYYGTGGSGEQFF
. | TRBD1 | TRBJ1-2 | TRBV28 | TGTGCCAGCAGGGGACAGGGTTACGGCTATGGCTACACCTTC | CASRGQGYGYGYTF
. | . | TRBJ2-3 | TRBV6-5 | TGTGCCAGCAGTCCCGTGGGGCCGAACACAGATACGCAGTATTTT | CASSPVGPNTDTQYF
. | TRBD2 | TRBJ2-3 | TRBV30 | TGTGCCTGGAGGCTGGGACTAGCGGCCACAGATACGCAGTATTTT | CAWRLGLAATDTQYF
once | . | TRBJ2-4 | TRBV5-8 | TGTGCCAGCAGCTCCGGACCGGTCCTAGCCAAAAACATTCAGTACTTC | CASSSGPVLAKNIQYF
. | TRBD1 | TRBJ2-7 | TRBV5-5 | TGTGCCAGCAGACCGACAGGGGGCCGCTACGAGCAGTACTTC | CASRPTGGRYEQYF
. | . | TRBJ1-5 | TRBV2 | TGTGCCAGCAGGGCACAGGACCTCGGGCATCAGCCCCAGCATTTT | CASRAQDLGHQPQHF
. | TRBD1 | TRBJ1-6 | TRBV6-5 | TGTGCCACCAGGGACAGGGCGTTGGTTAATTCACCCCTCCACTTT | CATRDRALVNSPLHF
. | . | TRBJ1-2 | TRBV18 | TGTGCCAGCTCACCACCGGGGACCGTGAACTATGGCTACACCTTC | CASSPPGTVNYGYTF
once | TRBD1 | TRBJ2-7 | TRBV2 | TGTGCCAGCAGTCCGGGACAGGCGGCCTACGAGCAGTACTTC | CASSPGQAAYEQYF
. | . | TRBJ1-1 | TRBV7-9 | TGTGCCAGCAGCCAAAAAACGGACCTCCGAGAGGTGAACACTGAAGCTTTCTTT | CASSQKTDLREVNTEAFF
. | . | TRBJ1-5 | TRBV6-6 | TGTGCCAGCAGCAGGGGTGGGCATCAGCCCCAGCATTTT | CASSRGGHQPQHF
. | . | TRBJ2-3 | TRBV30 | TGTGCCTGGAGTGGACTTGGCGCAGATACGCAGTATTTT | CAWSGLGADTQYF
. | TRBD1 | TRBJ2-2 | TRBV6-5 | TGTGCCAGCAGTCCGACAGGGGGCGCTTCCGGGGAGCTGTTTTTT | CASSPTGGASGELFF
. | TRBD2 | TRBJ2-3 | TRBV10-3 | TGTGCCATCAGTGAGTTGGTAGCGGGATCAACAGATACGCAGTATTTT | CAISELVAGSTDTQYF
. | TRBD1 | TRBJ2-5 | TRBV18 | TGTGCCAGCTCCGCGGACAGGGTAGGCCGAGGAGAGACCCAGTACTTC | CASSADRVGRGETQYF
. | . | TRBJ2-6 | TRBV11-3 | TGTGCCAGCAGCTTAGGCGGGGCCAACGTCCTGACTTTC | CASSLGGANVLTF
. | TRBD1 | TRBJ2-5 | TRBV28 | TGTGCCAGCAGCGAGACAGGGGGCAGGATAGAGACCCAGTACTTC | CASSETGGRIETQYF
. | TRBD2 | TRBJ2-2 | TRBV9 | TGTGCCAGCAGCACCAGCGGGGGCCTCACCGGGGAGCTGTTTTTT | CASSTSGGLTGELFF
few | TRBD1 | TRBJ1-4 | TRBV11-2 | TGTGCCAGCAGCCTAGGACAGGGCGGTAGACTGTTTTTT | CASSLGQGGRLFF
. | . | TRBJ2-5 | TRBV10-1 | TGCGCCAGCAGTGAGTCGAGGGCCCTGGGGGAGACCCAGTACTTC | CASSESRALGETQYF
. | . | TRBJ2-7 | TRBV2 | TGTGCCAGCAGTGAAGGTCATAGGGAGGCGGGCGAGCAGTACTTC | CASSEGHREAGEQYF
. | . | TRBJ1-1 | TRBV7-2 | TGTGCCAGCAGCTTAGCTGCAGTGAACACTGAAGCTTTCTTT | CASSLAAVNTEAFF
. | . | TRBJ2-1 | TRBV10-3 | TGTGCCATCAGTGAGTCGCCAGGTTCCTACAATGAGCAGTTCTTC | CAISESPGSYNEQFF
. | . | TRBJ2-7 | TRBV5-1 | TGCGCCAGCAGCTTGGCCCTGGCGGGGGCGCCTACCGAGCAGTACTTC | CASSLALAGAPTEQYF